This T cell receptor (beta chain) was profiled in a study of blood T cell repertoires in COVID-19. For the study at large: PBMCs, B-cell-depleted T cells, or T cells provided the cDNA or gDNA that made up the material.

Authors' analysis steps: It was from reference gene primer amplification that nucleated cell counts were estimated. Libraries were prepared by immunoSEQ multiplex PCR; TCRdb keeps only in-frame clonotypes and omits some of them. The DNA was the basis for D and trimming; V, J and clone size are from that table. The sample records 200,000 to 250,000 clones, about 86% being singletons. Seattle's cohort entered during active infection and was followed longitudinally. With 6 bases removed from V and 4 bases from J, the gap between germline ends came to 12 bases. Germline lookup yields CDR1 MDHEN and CDR2 SYDVKM. This CDR3 has 13 residues.

The sample taken for sequencing was peripheral blood. The chain uses TRBV28 and TRBJ1-2, with a weak D call TRBD1 (6 bases). This TCR was sampled from a woman between 50 and 59 years old with COVID-19, enrolled during active disease. The CDR3 region has the DNA TGTGCCAGCAGCTCGACAGGCTTCTATGGCTACACCTTC. As protein: CASSSTGFYGYTF.